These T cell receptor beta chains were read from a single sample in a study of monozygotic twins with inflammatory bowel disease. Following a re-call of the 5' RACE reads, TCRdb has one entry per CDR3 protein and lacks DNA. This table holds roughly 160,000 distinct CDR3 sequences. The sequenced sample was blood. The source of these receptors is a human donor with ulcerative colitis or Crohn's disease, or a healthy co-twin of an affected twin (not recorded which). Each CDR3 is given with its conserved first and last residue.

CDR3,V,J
CASSFDHYGRVGNTEAFF,TRBV11-1,TRBJ1-1
CASSPAGRGGDSTDTQYF,TRBV11-1,TRBJ2-3
CASSQVTGGDTGELFF,TRBV4-2,TRBJ2-2
CSGRQGYEQYF,TRBV20-1,TRBJ2-7
CASSHSVPAAGGEQYF,TRBV4-3,TRBJ2-7
CASKVDSGSYEQYF,TRBV12-3/TRBV12-4,TRBJ2-7
CASSTSAWVGDNSPLHF,TRBV19,TRBJ1-6
CASSQDGLAGGQTNTGELFF,TRBV4-3,TRBJ2-2
CASSSTGNNEQFF,TRBV5-1,TRBJ2-1
CASSIGTGAFYEQYF,TRBV9,TRBJ2-7
CASSLGITNTGELFF,TRBV7-2,TRBJ2-2
CATSRDPEGAYNEQFF,TRBV15,TRBJ2-1
CSARGGAGNWDTEAFF,TRBV20-1,TRBJ1-1
CSAGGLTYEQYF,TRBV20-1,TRBJ2-7
CASSLGFNQPQHF,TRBV5-1,TRBJ1-5
CSARDIQENTEAFF,TRBV20-1,TRBJ1-1
CASSQDRRGGGNTGELFF,TRBV4-1,TRBJ2-2
CASSQEERGRSSYNEQFF,TRBV4-3,TRBJ2-1
CASSLGGTTSYEQYF,TRBV11-2,TRBJ2-7
CATSDSGTGKSQPQHF,TRBV24-1,TRBJ1-5
CASSQDLGVRATEAFF,TRBV3-1,TRBJ1-1
CASSFGSAEAFF,TRBV12-3/TRBV12-4,TRBJ1-1
CSARDPQGETQYF,TRBV20-1,TRBJ2-5
CASSISDRDTQYF,TRBV7-7,TRBJ2-3
CASSLAGGYRNEQYF,TRBV7-2,TRBJ2-7
CASSLGAGLATEQYF,TRBV5-6,TRBJ2-7
CASSLTTASSYEQYF,TRBV7-9,TRBJ2-7
CASSQDGQGVQPQHF,TRBV4-1,TRBJ1-5
CASSPPTGGGEQFF,TRBV5-1,TRBJ2-1
CASSSGGGARDEQYF,TRBV27,TRBJ2-7
CSALPLAGGSTDTQYF,TRBV20-1,TRBJ2-3
CASSSPGQGQSPLHF,TRBV12-3/TRBV12-4,TRBJ1-6
CASSLSQSGTISDNEQFF,TRBV11-1,TRBJ2-1
CASGLGKQETQYF,TRBV12-5,TRBJ2-5
CASSLASPQTSGRQETQYF,TRBV7-8,TRBJ2-5
CASSFHGELFF,TRBV7-6,TRBJ2-2
CASSLSRRGGSQETQYF,TRBV12-3/TRBV12-4,TRBJ2-5
CATRDGPHEQYF,TRBV15,TRBJ2-7
CASSFVGRTYEQYF,TRBV28,TRBJ2-7
CASSLEARGSTDTQYF,TRBV7-3,TRBJ2-3
CASSGQGRTQYF,TRBV7-2,TRBJ2-5
CASSLEGRTYF,TRBV11-2,TRBJ2-3
CASSRDPRLGHTQYF,TRBV4-3,TRBJ2-3
CSASLSYEQYF,TRBV20-1,TRBJ2-7
CSARDPRGSPYEQYF,TRBV20-1,TRBJ2-7
CASSRDPTGISSGNTIYF,TRBV4-3,TRBJ1-3
CASSFSGTAYNEQFF,TRBV7-8,TRBJ2-1
CASSLGRRDSFSGNTIYF,TRBV5-1,TRBJ1-3
CASSKGLAGLYEQYF,TRBV7-2,TRBJ2-7
CSARSGDAEAFF,TRBV20-1,TRBJ1-1
CASRIQSGNEQFF,TRBV2,TRBJ2-1
CASSWSNEQFF,TRBV7-9,TRBJ2-1
CSATQGLDSPLHF,TRBV20-1,TRBJ1-6
CASEQVNEQFF,TRBV2,TRBJ2-1
CSVSGTGIGEQYF,TRBV29-1,TRBJ2-7